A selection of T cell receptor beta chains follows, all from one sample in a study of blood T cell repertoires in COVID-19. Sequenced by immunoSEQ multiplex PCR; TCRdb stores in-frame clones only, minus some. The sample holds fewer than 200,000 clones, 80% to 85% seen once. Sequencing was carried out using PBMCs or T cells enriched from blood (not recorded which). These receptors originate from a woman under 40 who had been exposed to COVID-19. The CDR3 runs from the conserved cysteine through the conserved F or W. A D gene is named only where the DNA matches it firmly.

CATSDFLFGTGLEDTQYF	TRBV24-1	TRBD1	18
CASSVGRQGVVDYGYTF	TRBV9	TRBD1	17
CASSYFSETQYF	TRBV6-5	NA	12
CSVEALREGGPYNEQFF	TRBV29-1	NA	17
CASSSDRNTGELFF	TRBV5-1	NA	14
CASTQRDRGGAGELFF	TRBV3-1/TRBV3-2	TRBD1	16
CASSPRDRGIYEQYF	TRBV7-9	TRBD1	15
CASGWRGGEQYF	TRBV4-3	NA	12
CASKGGIGNQPQHF	TRBV2	TRBD1	14
CASLTSGGTYEQYF	TRBV5-6	TRBD2	14
CASSSPGLPSYEQYF	TRBV27	NA	15
CASSLTALSTSGANVLTF	TRBV5-1	NA	18
CASSPLAGGQETQYF	TRBV5-1	TRBD2	15
CASSLDGNIQYF	TRBV11-3	NA	12
CASSQDGDWRGGGSDTQYF	TRBV3-1/TRBV3-2	TRBD2	19
CASSQDGSRGYNSPLHF	TRBV4-2	TRBD1	17
CASSPRGGSPYSNQPQHF	TRBV7-8	NA	18
CATSRGTGGGWNTEAFF	TRBV15	TRBD1	17
CASSYRQFIGPAHF	TRBV6-5	NA	14
CASSSPDRSKGETQYF	TRBV7-9	NA	16
CASSLGTSTNEKLFF	TRBV14	NA	15
CASSKNGQGRSNQPQHF	TRBV21-1	NA	17
CASVYREGYGYTF	TRBV6-5	NA	13
CASSDGQGNTIYF	TRBV7-6	NA	13
CASSRKSGPTYEQYF	TRBV6-5	NA	15
CASSWGQGSGNTIYF	TRBV7-2	TRBD1	15
CATSDSTETQYF	TRBV24-1	NA	12
CASSLSYEQFF	TRBV5-4	NA	11
CASSQEGQGNYGYTF	TRBV4-1	TRBD1	15
CAISEPTGGVSYEQYF	TRBV10-3	TRBD1	16
CASTHGGGSTGELFF	TRBV9	TRBD2	15
CAWRGRGDTGELFF	TRBV30	TRBD2	14
CASSLETGTYGYTF	TRBV9	TRBD1	14
CASSVTRDSSYNSPLHF	TRBV9	NA	17
CASTNWAGVQETQYF	TRBV5-1	TRBD2	15
CASRSGGNPYNEQFF	TRBV2	TRBD2	15
CASSRQGDEKLFF	TRBV19	TRBD1	13
CATRAGPNYGYTF	TRBV24-1	NA	13
CASSQEDGEADTQYF	TRBV3-1/TRBV3-2	NA	15